The clone carrying this T cell receptor (beta chain) has only a few counts. The data belong to a study of blood T cell repertoires in COVID-19. The CDR3 extends over 11 amino acids. Per the germline V gene, CDR1 is SNHLY and CDR2 is FYNNEI. Trimming shortened V by 4 bases and J by 11 bases, and 6 bases separated the two germline ends. Sequencing used immunoSEQ multiplex PCR; TCRdb keeps in-frame clones, though not all of them. Here the sample spans roughly 100,000 clones, around 90% being singletons. The chain recombines TRBV2 with TRBJ1-6; D is uncertain. The specimen sequenced was peripheral blood. The source of this sequence is a woman aged 60-75 years with acute or convalescent COVID-19. The CDR3 protein is CASSGATPLHF. In nucleotides, the CDR3 is TGTGCCAGCAGTGGTGCGACACCCCTCCACTTT.